There are a few counts of the clone carrying this T cell receptor (beta chain). This sample was taken from a study of patients and donors after allogeneic stem cell transplantation. Germline values: CDR1 KGHDR, CDR2 SFDVKD. V gave up 3 bases and J gave up 14 bases, with 27 bases separating them. The CDR3 totals 16 residues. TCRdb reprocessed the RT-PCR reads via MiXCR and lists one record per CDR3 protein. Counted here are about a million distinct CDR3 sequences, approximately 19% occurring once; the ten biggest clones make up approximately 5.9%. Specimen: blood, either unsorted or a sorted T cell fraction (not recorded which). This chain links TRBV24-1 with TRBJ2-5; D is undetermined. The TCR comes from a human donor who was either an allogeneic HSCT recipient or a stem cell or donor lymphocyte infusion donor (not recorded which). It is not recorded whose cells these are; they may come from a transplant donor. The CDR3 DNA follows: TGTGCCACCAGTGATCCACTGACGAGTTCCGGCCTGCCAATATACTTC. It translates to CATSDPLTSSGLPIYF.